Listed below are T cell receptor beta chains from one sample, sequenced in a study of shared clonotypes between healthy human individuals. TCRdb's copy holds only in-frame clones and misses some; the assay was immunoSEQ multiplex PCR. The sample has roughly 1.5 million clones; 95% to 99% are singletons. The specimen sequenced was naive CD4+ T cells sorted from blood. The receptors originated from a man aged 25-40 years in good health. The CDR3 runs from the conserved cysteine through the conserved F or W. Each record gives: D gene, clone size, J gene, V gene, CDR3 protein, CDR3 DNA. D genes are given only for firm matches. Expanded clones are given a class, and other clones once, few, many or no size at all.

. | . | TRBJ1-2 | TRBV5-1 | CASSHSNPGQNYGYTF | TGCGCCAGCAGTCATAGTAACCCGGGACAAAACTATGGCTACACCTTC
TRBD1 | . | TRBJ2-2 | TRBV15 | CATSRDRQGYSRNTGELFF | TGTGCCACCAGCAGAGACCGACAGGGGTACAGCCGGAACACCGGGGAGCTGTTTTTT
. | . | TRBJ1-2 | TRBV6-1 | CASSDRGNYGYTF | TGTGCCAGCAGTGACAGGGGAAACTATGGCTACACCTTC
. | . | TRBJ2-7 | TRBV2 | CASSVARAYEQYF | TGTGCCAGCAGTGTGGCCAGGGCGTACGAGCAGTACTTC
. | . | TRBJ1-5 | TRBV6-5 | CASSYRLNQPQHF | TGTGCCAGCAGTTACAGACTGAATCAGCCCCAGCATTTT
TRBD2 | . | TRBJ2-7 | TRBV2 | CASSLAGAGGEQYF | TGTGCCAGCAGCCTAGCGGGAGCGGGGGGCGAGCAGTACTTC
. | . | TRBJ2-1 | TRBV27 | CASSLWGRVHEQFF | TGTGCCAGCAGTTTATGGGGGCGCGTACATGAGCAGTTCTTC
TRBD1 | . | TRBJ1-2 | TRBV18 | CASSPGQGGTSNYGYTF | TGTGCCAGCTCACCGGGACAGGGGGGGACATCTAACTATGGCTACACCTTC
TRBD2 | once | TRBJ2-3 | TRBV27 | CASSLGTSGFTDTQYF | TGTGCCAGCAGCTTGGGGACTAGCGGATTCACAGATACGCAGTATTTT
. | . | TRBJ2-5 | TRBV28 | CASIGGRKTQYF | TGTGCCAGCATAGGGGGGAGGAAGACCCAGTACTTC
TRBD2 | . | TRBJ2-1 | TRBV5-1 | CASSWGASGSFGNEQFF | TGCGCCAGCAGCTGGGGGGCTAGCGGGAGTTTCGGCAATGAGCAGTTCTTC
. | . | TRBJ1-2 | TRBV7-2 | CASSLDQVSYGYTF | TGTGCCAGCAGCTTAGATCAGGTATCCTATGGCTACACCTTC
. | . | TRBJ2-5 | TRBV18 | CASSPGLLWLSQETQYF | TGTGCCAGCTCACCAGGACTACTCTGGCTTTCACAAGAGACCCAGTACTTC
TRBD1 | . | TRBJ2-5 | TRBV27 | CASSPTGALQATQYF | TGTGCCAGCAGCCCTACAGGGGCCCTCCAGGCGACCCAGTACTTC
. | once | TRBJ2-7 | TRBV6-1 | CASSEGQAPSYEQYF | TGTGCCAGCAGCGAAGGCCAGGCCCCGTCCTACGAGCAGTACTTC
. | . | TRBJ1-4 | TRBV28 | CASNSKLYRGEKLFF | TGTGCCAGCAACTCTAAATTATACCGGGGTGAAAAACTGTTTTTT
. | . | TRBJ1-5 | TRBV6-5 | CASSRTGGQPQHF | TGTGCCAGCAGTCGGACCGGGGGCCAGCCCCAGCATTTT
TRBD1 | . | TRBJ1-5 | TRBV28 | CASSFIDRGWGNQPQHF | TGTGCCAGCAGTTTTATCGACAGGGGCTGGGGCAATCAGCCCCAGCATTTT
TRBD1 | . | TRBJ1-2 | TRBV14 | CASSQDRRTGGNYGYTF | TGTGCCAGCAGCCAAGATCGGAGGACAGGGGGGAACTATGGCTACACCTTC
. | . | TRBJ2-3 | TRBV27 | CASSLGVAGLTDTQYF | TGTGCCAGCAGTTTGGGTGTGGCGGGACTCACAGATACGCAGTATTTT
. | . | TRBJ1-2 | TRBV28 | CASSYTYGYTF | TGTGCCAGCAGTTACACCTATGGCTACACCTTC
. | . | TRBJ2-7 | TRBV18 | CASSPGQSSYEQYF | TGTGCCAGCTCACCAGGCCAGAGCTCCTACGAGCAGTACTTC
. | once | TRBJ1-1 | TRBV25-1 | CASSAGFTEAFF | TGTGCCAGCAGTGCCGGGTTCACTGAAGCTTTCTTT
. | . | TRBJ2-7 | TRBV2 | CASSGGYEQYF | TGTGCCAGCAGTGGGGGCTACGAGCAGTACTTC
TRBD1 | . | TRBJ2-7 | TRBV9 | CASSSGTGRSYEQYF | TGTGCCAGCAGCTCCGGGACAGGGCGCTCCTACGAGCAGTACTTC
. | . | TRBJ1-5 | TRBV2 | CASGRGDQPQHF | TGTGCCAGCGGGAGGGGGGATCAGCCCCAGCATTTT
. | . | TRBJ2-7 | TRBV6-1 | CASSELFEQYF | TGTGCCAGCAGTGAACTGTTCGAGCAGTACTTC
TRBD1 | . | TRBJ1-5 | TRBV30 | CAWSAGTGSQPQHF | TGTGCCTGGAGCGCCGGGACAGGGAGCCAGCCCCAGCATTTT
. | . | TRBJ2-7 | TRBV6-6 | CASSYRDSYEQYF | TGTGCCAGCAGTTACAGGGACTCCTACGAGCAGTACTTC
. | . | TRBJ1-2 | TRBV6-5 | CASSYIASNYGYTF | TGTGCCAGCAGTTACATAGCCAGTAACTATGGCTACACCTTC
TRBD1 | . | TRBJ2-5 | TRBV5-1 | CASSFQGALSETQYF | TGCGCCAGCAGCTTTCAGGGGGCGCTTTCGGAGACCCAGTACTTC
. | . | TRBJ1-1 | TRBV5-4 | CASSPPTGENTEAFF | TGTGCCAGCAGCCCGCCAACAGGAGAGAACACTGAAGCTTTCTTT
. | once | TRBJ1-5 | TRBV7-9 | CASSSTIHQPQHF | TGTGCCAGCAGCTCAACTATACATCAGCCCCAGCATTTT
. | . | TRBJ2-1 | TRBV5-6 | CASLNLGGNEQFF | TGTGCCAGCTTAAACCTAGGGGGAAATGAGCAGTTCTTC
. | . | TRBJ2-5 | TRBV27 | CASSLSGQETQYF | TGTGCCAGCAGTTTATCGGGGCAAGAGACCCAGTACTTC
TRBD2 | . | TRBJ2-3 | TRBV19 | CASRLAGSTDTQYF | TGTGCCAGTAGGCTAGCGGGGAGCACAGATACGCAGTATTTT
. | . | TRBJ1-1 | TRBV6-5 | CASLAIMNTEAFF | TGTGCCAGCCTGGCCATAATGAACACTGAAGCTTTCTTT
. | . | TRBJ1-4 | TRBV15 | CATSRVSEKLFF | TGTGCCACCAGCAGAGTATCCGAAAAACTGTTTTTT
. | . | TRBJ1-1 | TRBV11-2 | CASSLGVIGTEAFF | TGTGCCAGCAGCTTAGGGGTAATCGGAACTGAAGCTTTCTTT
. | . | TRBJ2-7 | TRBV28 | CASSLAGGAYEQYF | TGTGCCAGCAGTTTGGCCGGGGGCGCCTACGAGCAGTACTTC
TRBD2 | . | TRBJ2-1 | TRBV29-1 | CSVAGTSGRVNEQFF | TGCAGCGTCGCCGGGACTAGCGGGAGGGTTAATGAGCAGTTCTTC
. | . | TRBJ2-1 | TRBV7-7 | CASSFYSSENNEQFF | TGTGCTAGCAGCTTTTATTCTAGCGAGAACAATGAGCAGTTCTTC
. | . | TRBJ1-5 | TRBV7-2 | CASSRDGGGNQPQHF | TGTGCCAGCAGTCGGGACGGCGGGGGCAATCAGCCCCAGCATTTT
. | . | TRBJ1-3 | TRBV4-1 | CASSPPSGPSGNTIYF | TGCGCCAGCAGCCCACCTTCGGGTCCCTCTGGAAACACCATATATTTT
TRBD1 | . | TRBJ1-4 | TRBV18 | CASSPIGTGGGGYEKLFF | TGTGCCAGCTCGCCAATCGGGACAGGGGGCGGAGGATATGAAAAACTGTTTTTT
. | . | TRBJ2-2 | TRBV2 | CASTSRTSTGELFF | TGTGCCAGCACCTCCCGGACAAGCACCGGGGAGCTGTTTTTT